The clone carrying this T cell receptor beta chain was seen a few times. Its specificity is unknown. The genes are named according to mouse. Additional DNA sequences in this sample encode the identical CDR3. Reverse transcribed after extraction, RNA yielded cDNA as the sequencing template. Generated by immunoSEQ multiplex PCR, the TCRdb table keeps only in-frame clones and is missing some. The table lists 270,000 or so clones, with no singletons. The sample is drawn from a study of CD8+ T cells in alopecia areata. Study-wide results and caveats: Elevated clonality characterized lesional scalp relative to normal scalp, particularly in alopecia totalis/universalis. Sequencing of scalp samples also includes resident alphabeta T cells from normal skin.

Sorting of pooled cutaneous lymph node cells used CD4, CD8alpha, NKG2D, NKG2ACE and other markers. The sequenced sample was CD4+ T cells sorted from a lymph node. This receptor was taken from a C3H/HeJ mouse with alopecia areata. The strain's MHC type: H2-k.

CDR3 loop: CASSDWGSAETLYF. The sequenced part of the CDR3 DNA is TGTGCCAGCTCGGACTGGGGGAGTGCAGAA. The chain uses TRBV13-1 and TRBJ2-3, with 10 bases that match TRBD2. The CDR3 end is not reached by the read, which stops 4 residues before it; the germline J gene fills it in. The CDR3 has 14 residues. J lost 0 bases, V lost 7 bases, and 2 bases had no gene match. CDR1 is NSHNY, CDR2 SYGAGN, per germline.